Listed here are 18 T cell receptor beta chains from one sample, sequenced in a study of T cells in lung cancer brain metastases. Here immunoSEQ multiplex PCR was the method, and the copy in TCRdb shows in-frame clones only, minus some. The table has about 5,000 clones, approximately 83% seen once; the top ten hold 2.4%. Sequencing was performed on tumor tissue from the primary lung tumor. Source of these receptors: a man aged 50 or older with non-small cell lung cancer.

The rearrangement uses TRBV5-1 and TRBJ2-3; 7 bases map to TRBD2. The CDR3 consists of 15 residues. The J segment lost 4 bases and the V segment lost 0 bases, leaving 5 bases of the junction unmatched. Per the germline V gene, CDR1 is SGHRS and CDR2 is YFSETQ. In DNA form, the CDR3 reads TGCGCCAGCAGCTTGGGACCGGGGGGAGCAGATACGCAGTATTTT. As protein: CASSLGPGGADTQYF.

The V gene is TRBV9, the J gene TRBJ1-2; no clear D gene. The CDR3 loop spans 12 amino acids. Trimming took 3 bases from V and 8 from J, leaving 11 bases between them. Per the germline V gene, CDR1 is SGDLS and CDR2 is YYNGEE. CDR3 amino acids: CASSEVDEGYTF. CDR3 nucleotides: TGTGCCAGCAGCGAGGTTGATGAAGGCTACACCTTC.

This rearrangement joins TRBV7-2 to TRBJ1-2; the match to TRBD1 covers 8 bases. J lost 8 bases, V lost 5 bases, and 4 bases had no gene match. This CDR3 comprises 12 residues. Germline values: CDR1 SGHTA, CDR2 FQGNSA. CDR3 residues: CASSPRTGGYTF. The CDR3 DNA reads TGTGCCAGCAGCCCCCGGACAGGGGGCTACACCTTC.

The chain recombines TRBV5-1 with TRBJ1-6; 8 nucleotides line up with TRBD1. This CDR3 is built from 16 residues. CDR1 and CDR2 (germline): SGHRS, YFSETQ. V dropped 2 bases and J dropped 10; count of bases not matched to a gene: 11. CDR3 DNA: TGCGCCAGCAGCTTAGGAGGACAGGGCCAGGGATCACCCCTCCACTTT. Its protein is CASSLGGQGQGSPLHF. The full variable domain, its missing parts supplied by reference TRBV5-1 and TRBJ1-6, is KAGVTQTPRYLIKTRGQQVTLSCSPISGHRSVSWYQQTPGQGLQFLFEYFSETQRNKGNFPGRFSGRQFSNSRSEMNVSTLELGDSALYLCASSLGGQGQGSPLHFGNGTRLTVT.

A note on this clone: At one boundary the junction diverges from the germline segment, which might be a read error. The chain joins TRBV7-2 to TRBJ2-7; TRBD2 matches at 10 bases. The CDR3 contains 15 residues. CDR1 and CDR2 from the germline V gene are SGHTA and FQGNSA. The chain's CDR3 is CASSRAGGLFYEQYF. The CDR3 DNA is TGTGCCAGTAGTCGAGCGGGGGGGCTTTTCTACGAGCAGTACTTT. The full variable domain, its missing parts supplied by reference TRBV7-2 and TRBJ2-7, is GAGVSQSPSNKVTEKGKDVELRCDPISGHTALYWYRQSLGQGLEFLIYFQGNSAPDKSGLPSDRFSAERTGGSVSTLTIQRTQQEDSAVYLCASSRAGGLFYEQYFGPGTRLTVT.

The CDR3 protein is CASSFTGTGRSSPLHF. CDR3 nucleotide sequence: TGCGCCAGCAGCTTTACCGGGACAGGGCGTAGTTCACCCCTCCACTTT. The chain carries TRBV5-1 and TRBJ1-6; 9 nucleotides line up with TRBD1. CDR3 length equals 16 residues. The germline V gene has CDR1 SGHRS and CDR2 YFSETQ. The ends lost 2 bases at V and 9 bases at J; junction bases unmatched: 9.

This chain connects TRBV18 to TRBJ1-2; D unresolved. Trimming took off 2 bases at V and 3 bases at J, with 7 bases between the two ends. The germline gives CDR1 KGHSH, CDR2 LQKENI. The CDR3 consists of 13 residues. The CDR3 coding sequence is TGTGCCAGCTCACCAGGAGGGCACTATGGCTACACCTTC. Encoded protein: CASSPGGHYGYTF.

This clone showed up just a few times. The gene calls are TRBV14 and TRBJ2-7, with 9 bases aligning to TRBD2. The V gene's germline CDR1 is SGHDN and CDR2 FVKESK. Trimming at V came to 1 base and at J to 3 bases, leaving 13 bases not matched to a gene. The CDR3 has 18 amino acids. CDR3 in amino acids: CASSQVSGMGREGYEQYF. The CDR3 region has the DNA TGTGCCAGCAGCCAAGTCTCTGGAATGGGGCGGGAGGGCTACGAGCAGTACTTC.

This chain uses TRBV4-1 with TRBJ2-3; D gene ambiguous. V lost 1 base to trimming and J lost 4 bases, with 6 bases between them. Germline V lookup: CDR1 MGHRA, CDR2 YSYEKL. The CDR3 extends over 13 amino acids. This CDR3 is CASSQVPPDTQYF. Written as DNA, the CDR3 is TGCGCCAGCAGCCAAGTTCCCCCAGATACGCAGTATTTT.

The table lists this clone with a count of one. This chain links TRBV5-4 with TRBJ2-3; 12 bases align to TRBD2. The CDR3 is made up of 16 amino acids. V shed 3 bases and J 2 bases; nucleotides not matched to a gene: 4. Germline lookup yields CDR1 SGHNT and CDR2 YYREEE (reference sequence). CDR3 coding DNA: TGTGCCAGCAGCTCAGGACTAGCGGGGTACACAGATACGCAGTATTTT. This sequence encodes CASSSGLAGYTDTQYF.

The V gene is TRBV7-8, the J gene TRBJ2-3; D is possibly TRBD1 (5 bases). The CDR3 has 15 residues. Germline V gives CDR1 SGHVS, CDR2 FQNEAQ. Trimming shortened V by 5 bases and J by 6 bases, and 18 bases separated the two germline ends. The CDR3 sequence: CASSPTDRPGDTQYF. CDR3 nucleotides: TGTGCCAGCAGCCCGACCGACCGACCAGGGGATACGCAGTATTTT.

This clone came up a few times. The chain joins TRBV5-4 to TRBJ2-7; D possibly corresponds to TRBD2 (6 bases). CDR3 size: 13 residues. Germline lookup yields CDR1 SGHNT and CDR2 YYREEE (reference sequence). Deletions cut 4 bases from V and 3 bases from J, with 11 bases between. Here the CDR3 reads CASSEDYLYEQYF. DNA for the CDR3: TGTGCCAGCAGCGAGGACTATCTCTACGAGCAGTACTTC.

V usage is TRBV19 and J usage is TRBJ2-2; D is perhaps TRBD1 or TRBD2 (5 bases each). There are 17 residues in the CDR3. V lost 5 bases, J lost 0 bases, and 16 bases lay in between. The germline V gene encodes CDR1 LNHDA and CDR2 SQIVND (reference sequence). DNA for the CDR3: TGTGCCAGTAGTTTCCGGGCCGGGACCGCGAACACCGGGGAGCTGTTTTTT. Residues: CASSFRAGTANTGELFF.

J is TRBJ2-3 and V is TRBV6-5, with TRBD1 as a possible D gene (7 bases). This CDR3 spans 14 amino acids. Per the germline V gene, CDR1 is MNHEY and CDR2 is SVGAGI. The V gene lost 2 bases and the J gene lost 6 bases, with 12 bases spanning the gap. CDR3 sequence reads: CASSYGGTADTQYF. The DNA for the CDR3 is TGTGCCAGCAGTTACGGGGGGACAGCGGATACGCAGTATTTT.

This chain joins TRBV15 and TRBJ2-2; D ambiguous. CDR1 LNHNV and CDR2 YYDKDF come from the germline V gene (reference sequence). V was clipped by 5 bases and J by 3 bases, with 16 bases between them. The CDR3 has 16 amino acids. CDR3 coding DNA: TGTGCCACCAGCGGTGATTACAGTTACGACACCGGGGAGCTGTTTTTT. Encoded protein: CATSGDYSYDTGELFF. Drawing the rest from reference TRBV15 and TRBJ2-2, the complete variable domain is DAMVIQNPRYQVTQFGKPVTLSCSQTLNHNVMYWYQQKSSQAPKLLFHYYDKDFNNEADTPDNFQSRRPNTSFCFLDIRSPGLGDTAMYLCATSGDYSYDTGELFFGEGSRLTVL.

V usage is TRBV9 and J usage is TRBJ1-1; D is unresolved. Germline assignment: CDR1 SGDLS and CDR2 YYNGEE. CDR3 length equals 12 residues. The V end was cut by 5 bases, the J end by 2 bases, with 7 bases between. The CDR3 region is CASSIDNTEAFF. The CDR3 bases are TGTGCCAGCAGTATAGATAACACTGAAGCTTTCTTT.

Remarks on this clone: Its ends do not fully match the called genes, so a read error is possible. This chain connects TRBV13 to TRBJ1-1, with 7 bases identical to TRBD1. There are 13 residues in the CDR3. The germline gives CDR1 PRHDT, CDR2 FYEKMQ (reference sequence). CDR3 in amino acids: CASSLGGGTKAFF. The CDR3 nucleotides read TGTGCCAGCAGCTTAGGAGGGGGCACTAAAGCTTTCTTT. The full variable domain, with the rest looked up from reference TRBV13 and TRBJ1-1, is AAGVIQSPRHLIKEKRETATLKCYPIPRHDTVYWYQQGPGQDPQFLISFYEKMQSDKGSIPDRFSAQQFSDYHSELNMSSLELGDSALYFCASSLGGGTKAFFGQGTRLTVV.

This clone came up a few times. The CDR3 DNA reads TGTGCCAGCAGCTTAGTTGCGAACGAGCAGTACTTC. Amino acids: CASSLVANEQYF. J is TRBJ2-7 and V is TRBV7-9; D is unclear. The V and J ends lost 1 base and 5 bases respectively, with 6 bases between them. The CDR3 covers 12 residues. Germline V gene sequence: CDR1 SEHNR, CDR2 FQNEAQ (reference sequence). Full variable domain (outside the CDR3, taken from reference TRBV7-9 and TRBJ2-7): DTGVSQNPRHKITKRGQNVTFRCDPISEHNRLYWYRQTLGQGPEFLTYFQNEAQLEKSRLLSDRFSAERPKGSFSTLEIQRTEQGDSAMYLCASSLVANEQYFGPGTRLTVT.